One T cell receptor beta chain is described in this entry. The data originate from a study of control samples from healthy donors and cancer patients. Trimming took 1 base from V and 2 from J; bases not matched to a gene: 3. Germline CDR1 SGHTA, CDR2 FQGNSA. The length of the CDR3 is 15 residues. Here immunoSEQ multiplex PCR was the method, and the copy in TCRdb shows in-frame clones only, minus some. The sample lists tens of thousands of clones, approximately 87% occurring once. The sequenced material came from blood. The rearrangement uses TRBV7-2 and TRBJ2-7; 9 bases align to TRBD2. The sequence came from a man aged 60 to 69 in good health. Here the CDR3 reads CASSLETSGTYEQYF. In nucleotides, the CDR3 is TGTGCCAGCAGCTTAGAGACTAGCGGCACCTACGAGCAGTACTTC.